The T cell receptor (beta chain) under discussion was sequenced for a study of blood T cell repertoires in COVID-19. Study-level information: From T cells, B-cell-depleted T cells, or PBMCs came the material, which was cDNA or gDNA.

Germline values: CDR1 SGDLS, CDR2 YYNGEE. The CDR3 extends over 14 amino acids. Trimming removed 0 bases from V and 6 bases from J, with 11 bases in between. Authors' data handling: How many nucleated cells were present was estimated from reference gene primer amplification. Profiled with immunoSEQ multiplex PCR; TCRdb holds only in-frame clones, not every one. Clone size and V and J calls were adopted from that table, with D and trimming inferred from the DNA. The sample yields 88,000 or so clones, roughly three quarters seen once. This clonotype was sampled from a human donor in a cohort sampled during active COVID-19. Sequenced material: peripheral blood. The V and J genes are TRBV9 and TRBJ2-3, with D unresolved. Here the CDR3 reads CASSVDSASDTQYF. The CDR3, as DNA: TGTGCCAGCAGCGTAGACTCCGCGTCGGATACGCAGTATTTT.